Listed here are 31 T cell receptor beta chains from one sample, sequenced in a study of human T cells and chemical hapten exposure. Time point in this sample: patch test 1, 2 weeks after DPC sensitization. Treatment given: therapeutic diphenylcyclopropenone sensitization with weekly scalp DPC. Each CDR3 protein gets one entry after TCRdb re-called the RACE reads with MiXCR. The sample lists 300,000 to 350,000 distinct CDR3 sequences, under 9% seen once, with roughly 7.9% in the top ten. The sample here was whole blood, taken in connection with sensitization to the hapten diphenylcyclopropenone (DPC). The source of these receptors is a woman younger than 35 with alopecia areata. Some clones in this sample may be carry-over from other donors' samples.

This sequence joins TRBV12-3 or TRBV12-4 and TRBJ2-3, with D tentatively TRBD2 (6 bases). The CDR3 is made up of 17 amino acids. Between the trimmed V and J ends, which lost 0 bases and 2 bases, there was a span of 15 bases. CDR3 DNA: TGTGCCAGCAGTTTAGCTCGGGACTTTTCCTCCACAGATACGCAGTATTTT. Translating gives CASSLARDFSSTDTQYF.

This clonotype was seen ten or more times. V gene TRBV6-5 combines with J gene TRBJ2-7; the match to TRBD1 covers 11 bases. This CDR3 is built from 15 residues. Trimming took 2 bases from V and 2 from J; bases not matched to a gene: 2. Germline values: CDR1 MNHEY, CDR2 SVGAGI. This CDR3 reads CASSYAGQGAYEQYF. CDR3 coding DNA: TGTGCCAGCAGTTACGCGGGACAGGGGGCCTACGAGCAGTACTTC.

The chain is built from TRBV10-3 and TRBJ1-1, with a tentative D call TRBD1 (5 bases). CDR3 length equals 15 residues. Germline CDR1 ENHRY, CDR2 SYGVKD. The V end was cut by 4 bases, the J end by 6 bases, with 18 bases between. The CDR3 spells CAISVHTTSGSEAFF. CDR3 sequence (DNA): TGTGCCATCAGTGTCCATACTACTTCAGGGTCTGAAGCTTTCTTT.

This clonotype was detected only a few times. The chain recombines TRBV12-3 or TRBV12-4 with TRBJ2-3, with 11 bases lining up with TRBD2. V shed 5 bases, J shed 1 base, and the junction held 5 bases outside the gene matches. There are 16 residues in the CDR3. The CDR3 DNA reads as TGTGCCAGCAGTCCCACACTAGCGGGGGGCACAGATACGCAGTATTTT. Its protein is CASSPTLAGGTDTQYF.

This clonotype was seen ten or more times. This sequence joins TRBV6-4 and TRBJ2-6; possibly TRBD1 for D (6 bases). This CDR3 has 15 amino acids. The V gene lost 5 bases and the J gene lost 2 bases, with 10 bases spanning the gap. Per germline, CDR1 MRHNA and CDR2 SNTAGT. CDR3 DNA: TGTGCCAGCAGTCAACAGGGAGCTGGGGCCAACGTCCTGACTTTC. This gives the protein CASSQQGAGANVLTF.

This clonotype has a handful of counts. J is TRBJ2-2 and V is TRBV10-3, with TRBD2 identical over 7 bases. CDR3 length: 12 residues. Looked up from germline, CDR1 is ENHRY and CDR2 is SYGVKD. Unmatched junction bases numbered 0, after V lost 7 bases and J lost 4 bases. CDR3 sequence: CAITGGTGELFF. CDR3 coding DNA: TGTGCCATCACGGGGGGCACCGGGGAGCTGTTTTTT.

This clonotype was seen ten or more times. This chain uses TRBV12-3 or TRBV12-4 with TRBJ2-7; 11 positions agree with TRBD1. J was trimmed by 1 base and V by 5 bases; bases with no gene match: 4. The CDR3 covers 15 residues. The CDR3, as DNA: TGTGCCAGCAGTAAAGGGACAGGGGGGTCCTACGAGCAGTACTTC. Protein: CASSKGTGGSYEQYF.

Many counts were recorded for this clonotype. The CDR3 sequence: CSVVEGETEAFF. CDR3 sequence (DNA): TGCAGCGTTGTTGAGGGAGAGACTGAAGCTTTCTTT. J is TRBJ1-1 and V is TRBV29-1; the D is unclear. Germline CDR1 is SQVTM and CDR2 is ANQGSEA. Trimming stripped 4 bases from V and 5 bases from J, with 11 bases between. This CDR3 has 12 residues.

This clonotype was found a few times. The CDR3 sequence is CASSQGFRGKLFF. The CDR3 nucleotides read TGCGCCAGCAGCCAAGGGTTTCGTGGAAAACTGTTTTTT. The chain is built from TRBV4-3 and TRBJ1-4, with D uncertain. Germline values: CDR1 LGHNA, CDR2 YSLEER. The CDR3 has 13 residues. The ends were cut back, 1 base at V and 10 bases at J, with 10 bases in the middle.

The table lists this clonotype with a few counts. The CDR3: CASSYDYGRATHEQYF. CDR3 nucleotides: TGTGCCAGCAGTTACGACTACGGCAGGGCAACGCACGAGCAGTACTTC. The chain links TRBV6-5 to TRBJ2-7; either TRBD1 or TRBD2 may fit D (5 bases each). The germline gives CDR1 MNHEY, CDR2 SVGAGI. CDR3 size: 16 residues. Between the trimmed V and J ends, which lost 2 bases and 5 bases, there was a span of 19 bases.

This clonotype was found a few times. The genes are TRBV6-5 and TRBJ2-2; D not certain. V was pared by 5 bases and J by 4 bases, with 14 bases between. The CDR3 loop spans 15 amino acids. CDR1 and CDR2 (germline): MNHEY, SVGAGI. This chain's CDR3 is CASSKELSLTGELFF. In DNA, the CDR3 is TGTGCCAGCAGTAAAGAATTGTCCCTCACCGGGGAGCTGTTTTTT.

The chain uses TRBV7-9 and TRBJ2-3, with 8 bases lining up with TRBD1. Germline V gene data show CDR1 as SEHNR and CDR2 as FQNEAQ (reference sequence). CDR3 length equals 12 residues. Trimming took 4 bases from V and 10 from J; bases not matched to a gene: 4. The CDR3 here is CASSSGQGAQYF. CDR3 in DNA: TGTGCCAGCAGCTCTGGACAGGGCGCGCAGTATTTT.

This clonotype occurred many times. V usage is TRBV20-1 and J usage is TRBJ2-3; the D gene is possibly TRBD1 (6 bases). The CDR3 consists of 13 residues. Germline V CDR1 and CDR2: DFQATT, SNEGSKA (reference sequence). The V gene lost 6 bases and the J gene lost 2 bases, with 12 bases spanning the gap. CDR3 nucleotides: TGCAGTGCGAGGGACACATCCACAGATACGCAGTATTTT. Its translation: CSARDTSTDTQYF.

The sample holds a few counts of this clonotype. CDR3 sequence (DNA): TGTGCCAGCAGCCAATATAGCGGGGGGCGACCCAACACCGGGGAGCTGTTTTTT. Protein: CASSQYSGGRPNTGELFF. V usage is TRBV3-1 and J usage is TRBJ2-2, with 10 bases aligning to TRBD2. The germline V gene encodes CDR1 LGHDT and CDR2 YNNKEL (reference sequence). The trim removed 2 bases at V and 2 bases at J, leaving 8 bases unmatched. This CDR3 spans 18 amino acids.

The table lists this clonotype with a few counts. The chain has TRBV25-1 and TRBJ2-3; 7 bases are a match to TRBD1. Trimming cost V 0 bases and J 2 bases; bases outside gene matches: 8. The CDR3 runs to 17 residues. The germline gives CDR1 MGHDK, CDR2 SYGVNS. CDR3 in amino acids: CASSEYGGRGPTDTQYF. The CDR3 DNA reads as TGTGCCAGCAGTGAATATGGGGGAAGGGGGCCCACAGATACGCAGTATTTT. The variable domain in full, completed from reference TRBV25-1 and TRBJ2-3, reads EADIYQTPRYLVIGTGKKITLECSQTMGHDKMYWYQQDPGMELHLIHYSYGVNSTEKGDLSSESTVSRIRTEHFPLTLESARPSHTSQYLCASSEYGGRGPTDTQYFGPGTRLTVL.

V gene TRBV20-1 combines with J gene TRBJ1-5; 7 nucleotides agree with TRBD1. With V trimmed by 1 base and J by 3 bases, 3 bases remained unmatched. From germline, CDR1 is DFQATT and CDR2 SNEGSKA (reference sequence). This CDR3 comprises 14 residues. CDR3 in DNA: TGCAGTGCTAGAGGAGGGACAGCCAATCAGCCCCAGCATTTT. Its protein product is CSARGGTANQPQHF.

The genes are TRBV7-9 and TRBJ1-1; no reliable D call. Germline V lookup: CDR1 SEHNR, CDR2 FQNEAQ (reference sequence). The CDR3 has 15 amino acids. Between the trimmed V and J ends, which lost 3 bases and 0 bases, there was a span of 11 bases. CDR3 sequence: CASSFAGNMNTEAFF. The CDR3 DNA reads as TGTGCCAGCAGCTTTGCGGGGAATATGAACACTGAAGCTTTCTTT.

This clonotype was recorded a few times. The chain combines TRBV20-1 with TRBJ1-1; D is unclear. This CDR3 region has 15 residues. The ends were cut back, 3 bases at V and 0 bases at J, with 14 bases in the middle. CDR1 and CDR2 (germline): DFQATT, SNEGSKA (reference sequence). In DNA form, the CDR3 reads TGCAGTGCTAGCGCCCCCGGACTGTTGAACACTGAAGCTTTCTTT. This gives the protein CSASAPGLLNTEAFF.

This clonotype was detected a few times. This chain uses TRBV14 with TRBJ1-1, with D possibly being TRBD1 (5 bases). From germline, CDR1 is SGHDN and CDR2 FVKESK. Trimming shortened V by 0 bases and J by 5 bases, and 10 bases separated the two germline ends. The CDR3 sequence is 14 residues long. The CDR3 bases are TGTGCCAGCAGCCAAGAATGGAAGGGGACTGAAGCTTTCTTT. Protein product: CASSQEWKGTEAFF.

Ten or more counts support this clonotype. CDR3 loop: CASSQDTRNTEAFF. Here the CDR3 DNA reads TGTGCCAGCAGCCAAGATACTCGGAACACTGAAGCTTTCTTT. The chain links TRBV3-1 to TRBJ1-1; D is unclear. Germline assignment: CDR1 LGHDT and CDR2 YNNKEL (reference sequence). The CDR3 runs to 14 residues. Deletions cut 0 bases from V and 1 base from J, with 6 bases between.

The table lists this clonotype with a few counts. The V gene is TRBV29-1, the J gene TRBJ2-5; TRBD1 matches at 9 bases. CDR1 is SQVTM, CDR2 ANQGSEA, per germline. The CDR3 length is 12 residues. The V and J ends lost 4 bases and 5 bases, in that order; junction bases with no gene match: 2. CDR3 in amino acids: CSVATGGETQYF. CDR3 DNA sequence: TGCAGCGTTGCTACAGGGGGCGAGACCCAGTACTTC.

This chain links TRBV7-9 with TRBJ2-3; a weak D match, TRBD2 (6 bases). There are 15 residues in the CDR3. Germline CDR1 and CDR2: SEHNR and FQNEAQ (reference sequence). The V and J ends lost 5 bases and 2 bases respectively, with 14 bases between them. The CDR3 DNA reads as TGTGCCAGCAGCGCTCAGGGACTCTCCACAGATACGCAGTATTTT. Residues: CASSAQGLSTDTQYF.

This clonotype was counted at least ten times. The V and J genes are TRBV9 and TRBJ2-1; D ambiguous. V was pared by 0 bases and J by 4 bases, with 11 bases between. The CDR3 covers 15 residues. Germline V lookup: CDR1 SGDLS, CDR2 YYNGEE. The CDR3 DNA reads as TGTGCCAGCAGCGTAGGTAACATTTTATACAATGAGCAGTTCTTC. Amino acid sequence: CASSVGNILYNEQFF.

This clonotype was seen only once. The chain is built from TRBV5-4 and TRBJ2-7, with D uncertain. With 7 bases removed from V and 0 bases from J, the gap between germline ends came to 14 bases. This CDR3 has 14 residues. CDR1 is SGHNT and CDR2 is YYREEE in the germline V gene (reference sequence). CDR3 bases: TGTGCCAGCGGTCATGGCGCCGACTCCTACGAGCAGTACTTC. Encoded protein: CASGHGADSYEQYF.

The chain links TRBV24-1 to TRBJ2-2; 10 bases map to TRBD2. Germline CDR1 KGHDR, CDR2 SFDVKD. The CDR3 extends over 19 amino acids. With 2 bases clipped from V and 0 bases from J, the junction kept 8 bases outside the gene matches. In DNA, the CDR3 is TGTGCCACCAGTGATTCAGTCCTAGCGGGGGTCTCGAACACCGGGGAGCTGTTTTTT. It specifies CATSDSVLAGVSNTGELFF.

The chain recombines TRBV29-1 with TRBJ1-1; TRBD1 might be the D (5 bases). The V end was cut by 1 base, the J end by 5 bases, with 14 bases between. CDR3 length: 14 residues. Germline assignment: CDR1 SQVTM and CDR2 ANQGSEA. The CDR3 sequence is CSVEAGRVITEAFF. The CDR3 nucleotides read TGCAGCGTTGAAGCGGGCAGGGTCATAACTGAAGCTTTCTTT.

The V gene is TRBV28, the J gene TRBJ2-7; the D is unclear. The CDR3 runs 12 residues. The ends were cut back, 2 bases at V and 3 bases at J, with 5 bases in the middle. The germline CDR1 and CDR2 sequences are MDHEN and SYDVKM. CDR3 sequence reads: CASSLMVYEQYF. In DNA form, the CDR3 reads TGTGCCAGCAGTTTAATGGTCTACGAGCAGTACTTC. The full variable domain, completed using reference TRBV28 and TRBJ2-7, is DVKVTQSSRYLVKRTGEKVFLECVQDMDHENMFWYRQDPGLGLRLIYFSYDVKMKEKGDIPEGYSVSREKKERFSLILESASTNQTSMYLCASSLMVYEQYFGPGTRLTVT.

The chain employs TRBV7-9 and TRBJ1-4; D call uncertain. In germline, CDR1 is SEHNR, CDR2 FQNEAQ (reference sequence). The CDR3 runs 14 residues. V gave up 6 bases and J gave up 3 bases, with 11 bases separating them. CDR3: CASRPNSSNEKLFF. The CDR3 DNA is TGTGCCAGCAGACCCAACAGCTCTAATGAAAAACTGTTTTTT.

The chain links TRBV6-4 to TRBJ2-1; D assignment may be TRBD1 or TRBD2 (6 bases each). Germline CDR1 and CDR2: MRHNA and SNTAGT. V was pared by 2 bases and J by 8 bases, with 22 bases between. This CDR3 is 17 amino acids long. CDR3 in DNA: TGTGCCAGCAGTGACGGACTACAGGGAGTCGAAATGGATGAGCAGTTCTTC. Protein sequence: CASSDGLQGVEMDEQFF.

The chain has TRBV6-5 and TRBJ1-5; 7 positions match TRBD1. This CDR3 contains 14 residues. Germline V gives CDR1 MNHEY, CDR2 SVGAGI. Trimming cost V 6 bases and J 9 bases; bases outside gene matches: 11. CDR3 DNA sequence: TGTGCCAGCAGCGCTGCAGGGGGGTTGAGGCCCCAGCATTTT. This sequence encodes CASSAAGGLRPQHF.

The rearrangement joins TRBV10-3 to TRBJ2-7; TRBD1 aligns across 8 bases. The CDR3 covers 15 residues. The trim removed 2 bases at V and 4 bases at J, leaving 7 bases unmatched. Germline assignment: CDR1 ENHRY and CDR2 SYGVKD. The CDR3 nucleotides are TGTGCCATCAGTGAGGGACAGGGTAAAGTTTACGAGCAGTACTTC. Its protein is CAISEGQGKVYEQYF.